The clone carrying this T cell receptor (beta chain) was detected many times. The antigen is undetermined. Template switching with 5'RACE generated the TCR cDNA and added a universal primer site and UMIs. TCRdb fed the 5' RACE reads into MiXCR, producing one record per CDR3 protein. The sample holds over 300,000 distinct CDR3 sequences, around 3.9% seen once. These data belong to a study of T cells after yellow fever vaccination. Points from the study as a whole: Re-detected after boosting: most primary clones, almost 98% of CD4 and roughly 88% of CD8. Abundant bulk-derived clonotypes could contaminate FACS-sorted repertoires. CD4 and CD8 compartments shared a small share of clonotypes, likely from convergent recombination.

Per germline, CDR1 SGHRS and CDR2 YFSETQ. V shed 4 bases and J shed 6 bases, with 19 bases lying between them. The length of the CDR3 is 15 residues. The receptor's source is a man between 18 and 29 years old who received the YFV17D yellow fever vaccine. This material consisted of PBMCs, taken on the day of the yellow fever booster vaccination. The chain carries TRBV5-1 and TRBJ1-1; perhaps TRBD1 as D (6 bases). CDR3: CASSPGGRGEAEAFF. The CDR3 DNA follows: TGCGCCAGCAGCCCGGGGGGCAGGGGCGAGGCTGAAGCTTTCTTT. Variable domain in full (rest from reference TRBV5-1 and TRBJ1-1): KAGVTQTPRYLIKTRGQQVTLSCSPISGHRSVSWYQQTPGQGLQFLFEYFSETQRNKGNFPGRFSGRQFSNSRSEMNVSTLELGDSALYLCASSPGGRGEAEAFFGQGTRLTVV.